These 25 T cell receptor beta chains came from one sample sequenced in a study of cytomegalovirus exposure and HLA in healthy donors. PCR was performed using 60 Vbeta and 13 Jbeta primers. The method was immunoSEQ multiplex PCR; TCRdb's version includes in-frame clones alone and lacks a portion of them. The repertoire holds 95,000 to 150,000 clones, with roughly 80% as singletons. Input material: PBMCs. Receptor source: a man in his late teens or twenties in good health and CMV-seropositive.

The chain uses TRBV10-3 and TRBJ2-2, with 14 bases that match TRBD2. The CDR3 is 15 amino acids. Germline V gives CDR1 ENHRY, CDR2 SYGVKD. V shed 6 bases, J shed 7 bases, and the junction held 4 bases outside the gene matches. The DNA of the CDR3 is TGTGCCATCAGCGGACTAGCGGGGGGTATCGGGGAGCTGTTTTTT. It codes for CAISGLAGGIGELFF.

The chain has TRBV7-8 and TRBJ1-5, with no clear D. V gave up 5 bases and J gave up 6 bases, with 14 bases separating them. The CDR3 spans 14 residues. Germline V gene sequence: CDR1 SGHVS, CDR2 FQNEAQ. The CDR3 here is CASSPGEGGQPQHF. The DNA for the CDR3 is TGTGCCAGCAGCCCCGGGGAGGGCGGTCAGCCCCAGCATTTT.

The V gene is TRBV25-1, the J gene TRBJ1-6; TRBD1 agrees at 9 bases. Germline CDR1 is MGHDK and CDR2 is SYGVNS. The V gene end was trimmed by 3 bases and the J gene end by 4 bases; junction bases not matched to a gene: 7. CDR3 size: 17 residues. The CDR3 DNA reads TGTGCCAGCAGTGACCTCGGGACAGGGCTATATAATTCACCCCTCCACTTT. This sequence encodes CASSDLGTGLYNSPLHF.

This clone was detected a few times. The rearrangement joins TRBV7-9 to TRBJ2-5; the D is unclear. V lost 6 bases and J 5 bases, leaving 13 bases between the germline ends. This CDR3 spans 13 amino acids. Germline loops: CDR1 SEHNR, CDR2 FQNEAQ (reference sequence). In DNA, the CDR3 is TGTGCCAGCAGACCACCGAGGCGGGAGACCCAGTACTTC. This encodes CASRPPRRETQYF.

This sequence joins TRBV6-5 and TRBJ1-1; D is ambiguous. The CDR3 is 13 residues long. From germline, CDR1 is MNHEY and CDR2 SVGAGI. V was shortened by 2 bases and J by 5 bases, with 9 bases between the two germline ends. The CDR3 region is CASSYMGGTEAFF. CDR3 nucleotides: TGTGCCAGCAGTTACATGGGAGGTACTGAAGCTTTCTTT.

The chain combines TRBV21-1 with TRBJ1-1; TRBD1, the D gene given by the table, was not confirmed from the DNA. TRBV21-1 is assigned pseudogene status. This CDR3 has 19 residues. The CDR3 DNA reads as TGTGCCAGCAGCAAAAATACTCGCGGACAGGGTCGAAATTACACTGAAGCTTTCTTT. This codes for CASSKNTRGQGRNYTEAFF.

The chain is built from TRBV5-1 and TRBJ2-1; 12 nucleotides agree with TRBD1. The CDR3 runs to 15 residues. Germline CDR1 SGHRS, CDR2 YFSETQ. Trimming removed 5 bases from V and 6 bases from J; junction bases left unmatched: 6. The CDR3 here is CASSIMGQGANEQFF. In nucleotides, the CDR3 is TGCGCCAGCAGTATTATGGGACAGGGGGCCAATGAGCAGTTCTTC.

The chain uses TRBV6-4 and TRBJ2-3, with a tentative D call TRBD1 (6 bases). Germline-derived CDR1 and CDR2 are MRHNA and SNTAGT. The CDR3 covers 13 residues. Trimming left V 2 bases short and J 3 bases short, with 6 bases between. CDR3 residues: CASSDRGTDTQYF. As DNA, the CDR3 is TGTGCCAGCAGTGACAGGGGGACAGATACGCAGTATTTT.

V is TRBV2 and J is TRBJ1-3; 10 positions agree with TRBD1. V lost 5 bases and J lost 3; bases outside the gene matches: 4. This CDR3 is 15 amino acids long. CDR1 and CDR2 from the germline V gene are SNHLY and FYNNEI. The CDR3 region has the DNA TGTGCCAGCAGTTGGGGACAGGGGCTTGGAAACACCATATATTTT. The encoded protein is CASSWGQGLGNTIYF.

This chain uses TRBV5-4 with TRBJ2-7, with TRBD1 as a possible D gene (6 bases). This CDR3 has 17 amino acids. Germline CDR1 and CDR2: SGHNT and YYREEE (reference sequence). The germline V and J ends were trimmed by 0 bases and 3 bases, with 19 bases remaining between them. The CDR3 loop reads CASSLGIQGSSIYEQYF. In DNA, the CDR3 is TGTGCCAGCAGCTTGGGGATTCAGGGGAGCTCTATCTACGAGCAGTACTTC.

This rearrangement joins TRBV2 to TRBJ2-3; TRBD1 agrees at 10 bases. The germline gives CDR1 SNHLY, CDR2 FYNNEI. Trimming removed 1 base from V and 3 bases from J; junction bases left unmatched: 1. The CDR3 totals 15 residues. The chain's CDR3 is CASSEGDRGTDTQYF. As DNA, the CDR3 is TGTGCCAGCAGTGAAGGGGACAGGGGTACAGATACGCAGTATTTT.

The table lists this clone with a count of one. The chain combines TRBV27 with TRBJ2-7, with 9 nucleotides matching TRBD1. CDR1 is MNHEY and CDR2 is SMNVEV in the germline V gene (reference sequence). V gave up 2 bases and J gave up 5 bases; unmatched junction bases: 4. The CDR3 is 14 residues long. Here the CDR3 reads CASSLTGQGDEQYF. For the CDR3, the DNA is TGTGCCAGCAGTTTAACGGGACAGGGTGACGAGCAGTACTTC.

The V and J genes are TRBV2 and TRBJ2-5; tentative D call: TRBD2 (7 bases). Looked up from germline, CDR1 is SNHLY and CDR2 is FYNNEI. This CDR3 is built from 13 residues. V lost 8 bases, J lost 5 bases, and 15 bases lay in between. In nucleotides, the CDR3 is TGTGCCAGCGGAGGGGGGGGAGGCGAGACCCAGTACTTC. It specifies CASGGGGGETQYF.

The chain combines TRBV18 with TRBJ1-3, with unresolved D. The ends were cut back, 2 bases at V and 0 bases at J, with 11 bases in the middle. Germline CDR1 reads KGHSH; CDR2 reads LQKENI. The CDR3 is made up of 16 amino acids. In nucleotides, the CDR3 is TGTGCCAGCTCACCAATGGGCATTAACTCTGGAAACACCATATATTTT. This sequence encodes CASSPMGINSGNTIYF. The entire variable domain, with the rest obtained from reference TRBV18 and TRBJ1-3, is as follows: NAGVMQNPRHLVRRRGQEARLRCSPMKGHSHVYWYRQLPEEGLKFMVYLQKENIIDESGMPKERFSAEFPKEGPSILRIQQVVRGDSAAYFCASSPMGINSGNTIYFGEGSWLTVV.

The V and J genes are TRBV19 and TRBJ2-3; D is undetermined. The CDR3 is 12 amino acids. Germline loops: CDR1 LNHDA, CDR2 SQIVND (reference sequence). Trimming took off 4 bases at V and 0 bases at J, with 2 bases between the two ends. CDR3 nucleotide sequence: TGTGCCAGTAGTACAAGCACAGATACGCAGTATTTT. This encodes CASSTSTDTQYF.

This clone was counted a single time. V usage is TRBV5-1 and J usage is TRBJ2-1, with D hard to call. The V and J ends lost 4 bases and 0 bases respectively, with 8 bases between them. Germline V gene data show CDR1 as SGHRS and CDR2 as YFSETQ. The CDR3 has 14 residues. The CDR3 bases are TGCGCCAGCAGCAAAGACTCCTCCTACAATGAGCAGTTCTTC. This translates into CASSKDSSYNEQFF.

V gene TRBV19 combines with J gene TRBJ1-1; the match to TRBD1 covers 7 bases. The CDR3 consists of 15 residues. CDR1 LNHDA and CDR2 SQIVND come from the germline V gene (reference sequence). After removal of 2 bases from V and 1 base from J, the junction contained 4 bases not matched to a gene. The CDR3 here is CASSILWTGNTEAFF. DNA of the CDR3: TGTGCCAGTAGTATATTGTGGACAGGGAACACTGAAGCTTTCTTT.

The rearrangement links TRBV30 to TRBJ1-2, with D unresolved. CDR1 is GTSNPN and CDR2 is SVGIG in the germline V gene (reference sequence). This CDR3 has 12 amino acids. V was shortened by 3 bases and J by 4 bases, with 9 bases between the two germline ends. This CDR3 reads CAWRVATYGYTF. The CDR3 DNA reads TGTGCCTGGAGGGTGGCAACCTATGGCTACACCTTC.

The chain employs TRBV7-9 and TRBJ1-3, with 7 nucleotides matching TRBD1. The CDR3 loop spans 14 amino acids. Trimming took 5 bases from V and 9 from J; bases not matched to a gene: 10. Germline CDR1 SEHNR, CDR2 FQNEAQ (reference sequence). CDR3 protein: CASSQINRGRTIYF. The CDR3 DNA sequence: TGTGCCAGCAGCCAGATCAACAGGGGCCGCACCATATATTTT.

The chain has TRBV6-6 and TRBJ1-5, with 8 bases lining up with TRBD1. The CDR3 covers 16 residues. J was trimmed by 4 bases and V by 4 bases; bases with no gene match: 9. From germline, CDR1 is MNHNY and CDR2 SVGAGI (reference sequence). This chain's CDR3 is CASSSPGGGPNQPQHF. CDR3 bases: TGTGCCAGCAGTTCTCCAGGGGGCGGACCAAATCAGCCCCAGCATTTT.

CDR3 protein: CASSIGAWSNQPQHF. As DNA, the CDR3 is TGTGCCAGTAGTATTGGGGCTTGGAGCAATCAGCCCCAGCATTTT. The rearrangement links TRBV19 to TRBJ1-5, with D tentatively TRBD1 (5 bases). Trimming pared 3 bases from V and 1 base from J, leaving 10 bases between. The CDR3 spans 15 residues. CDR1 and CDR2 from the germline V gene are LNHDA and SQIVND (reference sequence).

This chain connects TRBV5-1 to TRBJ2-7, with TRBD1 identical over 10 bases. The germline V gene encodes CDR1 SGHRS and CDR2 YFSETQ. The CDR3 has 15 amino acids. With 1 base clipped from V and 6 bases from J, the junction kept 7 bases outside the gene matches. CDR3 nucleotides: TGCGCCAGCAGCTTGCTGGACTGGACAGGGGGCGAGCAGTACTTC. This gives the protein CASSLLDWTGGEQYF.

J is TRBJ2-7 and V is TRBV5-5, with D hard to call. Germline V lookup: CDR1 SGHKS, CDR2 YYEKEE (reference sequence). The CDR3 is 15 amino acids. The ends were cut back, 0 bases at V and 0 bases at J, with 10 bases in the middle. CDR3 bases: TGTGCCAGCAGCTTGGGGCAGTCAAGCTCCTACGAGCAGTACTTC. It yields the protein CASSLGQSSSYEQYF.

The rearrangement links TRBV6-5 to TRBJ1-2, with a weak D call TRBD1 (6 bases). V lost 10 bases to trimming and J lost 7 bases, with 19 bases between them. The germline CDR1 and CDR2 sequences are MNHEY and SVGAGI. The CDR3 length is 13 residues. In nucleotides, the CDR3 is TGTGCCACCCGGGGTAGAACAGGGTTTGGCTACACCTTC. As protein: CATRGRTGFGYTF.

The CDR3 DNA follows: TGTGCCAGCAGCCTAGGGACTAGCGGGGGACGCGAGCAGTACTTC. This gives the protein CASSLGTSGGREQYF. The gene calls are TRBV9 and TRBJ2-7; 14 nucleotides align to TRBD2. Germline CDR1 and CDR2: SGDLS and YYNGEE. The CDR3 runs to 15 residues. The V and J ends lost 4 bases and 6 bases, in that order; junction bases with no gene match: 6.